This TCR beta chain stems from a study of T cells after yellow fever vaccination. CDR1 and CDR2 from the germline V gene are MDHEN and SYDVKM. This CDR3 comprises 12 residues. J lost 7 bases, V lost 11 bases, and 7 bases had no gene match. They built TCR cDNA with 5'RACE template switching, a step that put in a universal primer site and UMIs. TCRdb redid the calling of the 5' RACE reads with MiXCR, one entry per CDR3 protein. The sample lists some 400,000 distinct CDR3 sequences, around a sixth occurring once. The sequencing used PBMCs, collected before the yellow fever booster vaccination. The TCR comes from a man younger than 35 who received the YFV17D yellow fever vaccine. V and J are TRBV28 and TRBJ2-1, with TRBD1 matching over 8 bases. The CDR3 region has the DNA TGTGCCCTCAGGGGGCTCAGGAATGAGCAGTTCTTC. This gives the protein CALRGLRNEQFF.